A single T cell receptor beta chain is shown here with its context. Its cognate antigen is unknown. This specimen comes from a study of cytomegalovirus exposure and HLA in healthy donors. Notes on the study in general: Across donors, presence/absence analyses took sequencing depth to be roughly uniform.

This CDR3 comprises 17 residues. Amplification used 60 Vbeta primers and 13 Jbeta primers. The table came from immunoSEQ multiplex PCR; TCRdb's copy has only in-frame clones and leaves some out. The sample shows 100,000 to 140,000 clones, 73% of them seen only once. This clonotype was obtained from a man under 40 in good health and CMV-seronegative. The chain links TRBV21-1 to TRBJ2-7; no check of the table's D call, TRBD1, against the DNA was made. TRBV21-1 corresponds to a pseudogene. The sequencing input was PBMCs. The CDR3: CASSNTVRGIKFYEQYF. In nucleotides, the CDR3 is TGTGCCAGCAGCAATACGGTAAGGGGAATCAAATTTTACGAGCAGTACTTC.